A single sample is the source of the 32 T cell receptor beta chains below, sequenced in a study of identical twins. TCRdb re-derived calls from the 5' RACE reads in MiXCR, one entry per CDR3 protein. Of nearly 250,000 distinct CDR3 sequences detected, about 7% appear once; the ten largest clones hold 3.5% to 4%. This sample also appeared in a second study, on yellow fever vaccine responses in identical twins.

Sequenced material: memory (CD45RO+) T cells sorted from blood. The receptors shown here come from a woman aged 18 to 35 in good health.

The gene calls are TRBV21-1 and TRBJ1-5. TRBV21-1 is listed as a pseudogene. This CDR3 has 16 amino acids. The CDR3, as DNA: TGTGCCAGCAGCAAAGTTAAGAGAGGTAGCAATCAGCCCCAGCATTTT. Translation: CASSKVKRGSNQPQHF.

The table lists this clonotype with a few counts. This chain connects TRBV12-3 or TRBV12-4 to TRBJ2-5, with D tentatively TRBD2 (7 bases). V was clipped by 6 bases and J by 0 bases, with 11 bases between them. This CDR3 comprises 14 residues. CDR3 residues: CASRRGGYQETQYF. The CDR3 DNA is TGTGCCAGCAGAAGGGGGGGTTACCAAGAGACCCAGTACTTC.

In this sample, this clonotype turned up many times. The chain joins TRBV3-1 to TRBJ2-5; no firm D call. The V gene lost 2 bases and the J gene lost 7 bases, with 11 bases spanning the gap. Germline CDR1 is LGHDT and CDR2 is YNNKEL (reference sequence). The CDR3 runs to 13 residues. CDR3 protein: CASSQLSVGTQYF. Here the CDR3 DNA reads TGTGCCAGCAGCCAACTTTCCGTCGGGACCCAGTACTTC.

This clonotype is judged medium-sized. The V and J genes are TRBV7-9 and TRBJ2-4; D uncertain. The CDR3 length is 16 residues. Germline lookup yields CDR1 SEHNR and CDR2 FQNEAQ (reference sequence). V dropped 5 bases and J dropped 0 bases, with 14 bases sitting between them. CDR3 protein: CASSRSDRLAKNIQYF. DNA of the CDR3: TGTGCCAGCAGCCGGTCCGATCGACTAGCCAAAAACATTCAGTACTTC.

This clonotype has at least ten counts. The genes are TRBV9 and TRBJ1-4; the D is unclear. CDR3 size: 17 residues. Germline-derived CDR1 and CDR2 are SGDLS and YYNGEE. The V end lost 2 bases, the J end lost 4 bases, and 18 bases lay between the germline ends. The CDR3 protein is CASSVDPAGQHNEKLFF. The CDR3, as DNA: TGTGCCAGCAGCGTGGATCCGGCGGGCCAACATAATGAAAAACTGTTTTTT.

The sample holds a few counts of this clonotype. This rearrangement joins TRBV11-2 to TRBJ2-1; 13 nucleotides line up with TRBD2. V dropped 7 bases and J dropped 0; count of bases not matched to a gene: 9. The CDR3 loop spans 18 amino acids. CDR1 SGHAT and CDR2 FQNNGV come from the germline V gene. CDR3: CASMRTSGSYRSYNEQFF. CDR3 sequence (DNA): TGTGCCAGCATGAGGACTAGCGGGAGTTACCGCTCCTACAATGAGCAGTTCTTC.

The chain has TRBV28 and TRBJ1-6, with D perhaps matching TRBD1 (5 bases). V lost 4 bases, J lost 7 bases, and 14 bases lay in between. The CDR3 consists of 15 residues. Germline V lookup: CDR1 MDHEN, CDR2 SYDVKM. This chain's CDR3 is CASSSLTGSNSPLHF. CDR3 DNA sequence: TGTGCCAGCAGTTCCCTCACAGGAAGCAATTCACCCCTCCACTTT.

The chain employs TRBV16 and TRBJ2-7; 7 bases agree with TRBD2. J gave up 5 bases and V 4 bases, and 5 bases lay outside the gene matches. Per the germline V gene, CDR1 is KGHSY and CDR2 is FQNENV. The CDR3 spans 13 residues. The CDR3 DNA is TGTGCCAGCAGCCGCCTAGCGGATGACGAGCAGTACTTC. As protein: CASSRLADDEQYF.

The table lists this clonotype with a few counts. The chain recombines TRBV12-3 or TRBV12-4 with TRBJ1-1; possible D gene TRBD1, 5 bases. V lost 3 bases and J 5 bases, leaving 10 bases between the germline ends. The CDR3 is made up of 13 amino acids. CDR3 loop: CASSFPGGTEAFF. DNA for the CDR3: TGTGCCAGCAGTTTCCCGGGGGGTACTGAAGCTTTCTTT.

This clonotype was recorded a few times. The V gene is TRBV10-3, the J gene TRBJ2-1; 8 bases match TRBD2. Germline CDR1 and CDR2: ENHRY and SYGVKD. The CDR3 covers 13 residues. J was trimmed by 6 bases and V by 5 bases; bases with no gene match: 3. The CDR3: CAISFLAGNEQFF. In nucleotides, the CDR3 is TGTGCCATCAGTTTCCTAGCGGGCAATGAGCAGTTCTTC.

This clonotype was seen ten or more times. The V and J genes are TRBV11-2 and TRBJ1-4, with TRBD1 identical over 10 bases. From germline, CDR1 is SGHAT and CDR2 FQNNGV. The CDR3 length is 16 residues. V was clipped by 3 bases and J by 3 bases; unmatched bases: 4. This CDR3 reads CASSLTGGASNEKLFF. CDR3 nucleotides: TGTGCCAGCAGCTTGACAGGGGGCGCATCTAATGAAAAACTGTTTTTT.

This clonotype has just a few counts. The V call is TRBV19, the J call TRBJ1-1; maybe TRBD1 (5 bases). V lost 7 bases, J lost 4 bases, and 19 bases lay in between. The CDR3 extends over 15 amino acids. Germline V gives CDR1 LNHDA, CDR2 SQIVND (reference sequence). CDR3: CASTSVVGAGTEAFF. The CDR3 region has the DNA TGTGCCAGTACCTCGGTTGTCGGGGCGGGCACTGAAGCTTTCTTT.

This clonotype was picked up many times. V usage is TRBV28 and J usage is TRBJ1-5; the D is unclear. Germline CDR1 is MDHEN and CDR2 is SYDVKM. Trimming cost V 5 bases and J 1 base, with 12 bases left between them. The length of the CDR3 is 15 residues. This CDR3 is CASSANRGSNQPQHF. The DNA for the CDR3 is TGTGCCAGCAGTGCTAACCGGGGAAGCAATCAGCCCCAGCATTTT.

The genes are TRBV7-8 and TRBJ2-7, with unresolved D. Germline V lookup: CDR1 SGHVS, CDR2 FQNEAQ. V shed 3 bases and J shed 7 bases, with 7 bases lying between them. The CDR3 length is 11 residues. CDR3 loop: CASSFPQEQYF. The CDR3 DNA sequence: TGTGCCAGCAGCTTCCCCCAGGAGCAGTACTTC.

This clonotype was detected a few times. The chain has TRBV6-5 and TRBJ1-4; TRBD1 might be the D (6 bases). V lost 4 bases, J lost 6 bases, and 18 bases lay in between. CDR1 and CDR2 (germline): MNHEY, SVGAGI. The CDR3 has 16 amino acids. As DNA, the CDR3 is TGTGCCAGCAGTTCCGCCTCTACAGGGTTATATGAAAAACTGTTTTTT. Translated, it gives CASSSASTGLYEKLFF.

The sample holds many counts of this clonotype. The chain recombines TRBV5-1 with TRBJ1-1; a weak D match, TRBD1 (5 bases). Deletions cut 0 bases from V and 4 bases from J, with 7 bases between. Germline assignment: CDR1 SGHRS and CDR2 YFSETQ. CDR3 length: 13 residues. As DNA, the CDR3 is TGCGCCAGCAGCTTGGGGGGACCCACTGAAGCTTTCTTT. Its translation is CASSLGGPTEAFF.

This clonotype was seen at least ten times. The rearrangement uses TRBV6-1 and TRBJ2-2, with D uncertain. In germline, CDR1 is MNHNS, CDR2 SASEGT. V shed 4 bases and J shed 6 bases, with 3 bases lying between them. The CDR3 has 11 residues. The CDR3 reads CASSVAGELFF. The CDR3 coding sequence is TGTGCCAGCAGTGTAGCCGGGGAGCTGTTTTTT.

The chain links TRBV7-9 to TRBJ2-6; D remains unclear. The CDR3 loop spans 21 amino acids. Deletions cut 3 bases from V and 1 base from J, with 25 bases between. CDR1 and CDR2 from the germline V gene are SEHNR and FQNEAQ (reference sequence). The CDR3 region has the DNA TGTGCCAGCAGCTTCGGGTTCCTCCGCTCCGGCCTGGGGTCTGGGGCCAACGTCCTGACTTTC. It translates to CASSFGFLRSGLGSGANVLTF.

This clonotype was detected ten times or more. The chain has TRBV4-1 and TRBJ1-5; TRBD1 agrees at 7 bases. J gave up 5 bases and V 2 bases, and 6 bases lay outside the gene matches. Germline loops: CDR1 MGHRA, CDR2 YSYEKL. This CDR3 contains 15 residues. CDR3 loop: CASSQRQGVYQPQHF. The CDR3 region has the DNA TGCGCCAGCAGCCAAAGGCAGGGGGTTTATCAGCCCCAGCATTTT.

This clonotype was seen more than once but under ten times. CDR3 protein: CASSRGGTGLYEQYF. CDR3 bases: TGTGCCAGCAGCCGGGGGGGGACAGGTCTCTACGAGCAGTACTTC. The chain combines TRBV3-1 with TRBJ2-7; a weak D match, TRBD1 (8 bases). V lost 4 bases to trimming and J lost 3 bases, with 16 bases between them. CDR1 and CDR2 from the germline V gene are LGHDT and YNNKEL (reference sequence). This CDR3 comprises 15 residues.

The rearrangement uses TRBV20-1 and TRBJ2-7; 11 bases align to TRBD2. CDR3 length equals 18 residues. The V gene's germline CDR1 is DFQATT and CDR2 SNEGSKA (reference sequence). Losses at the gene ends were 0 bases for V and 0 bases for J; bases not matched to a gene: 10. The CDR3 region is CSARDRGAGLAGSYEQYF. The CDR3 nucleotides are TGCAGTGCTAGAGATAGGGGGGCTGGACTAGCGGGCTCCTACGAGCAGTACTTC.

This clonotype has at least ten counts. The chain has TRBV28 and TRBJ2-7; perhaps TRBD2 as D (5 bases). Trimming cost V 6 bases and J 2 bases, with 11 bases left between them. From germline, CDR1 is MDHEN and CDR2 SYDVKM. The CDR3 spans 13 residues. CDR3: CASSRSGAYEQYF. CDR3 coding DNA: TGTGCCAGCAGCCGGAGCGGTGCCTACGAGCAGTACTTC.

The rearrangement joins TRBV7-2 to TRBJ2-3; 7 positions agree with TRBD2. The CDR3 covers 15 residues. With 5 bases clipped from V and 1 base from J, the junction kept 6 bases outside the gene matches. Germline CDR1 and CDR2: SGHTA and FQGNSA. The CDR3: CASSEWDYGTDTQYF. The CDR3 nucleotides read TGTGCCAGCAGCGAGTGGGACTACGGCACAGATACGCAGTATTTT.

CDR3 protein: CASRPGPMNTEAFF. In DNA form, the CDR3 reads TGTGCCAGCAGGCCGGGACCCATGAACACTGAAGCTTTCTTT. The V and J genes are TRBV6-1 and TRBJ1-1, with D perhaps TRBD1 (5 bases). V was pared by 6 bases and J by 0 bases, with 11 bases between. Germline-derived CDR1 and CDR2 are MNHNS and SASEGT. The CDR3 runs 14 residues.

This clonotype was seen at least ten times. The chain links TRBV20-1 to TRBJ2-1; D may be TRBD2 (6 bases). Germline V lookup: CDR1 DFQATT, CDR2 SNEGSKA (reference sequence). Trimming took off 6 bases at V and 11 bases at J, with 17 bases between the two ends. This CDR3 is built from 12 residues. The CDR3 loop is CSAKAALAQQFF. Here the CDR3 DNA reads TGCAGTGCCAAGGCGGCTCTAGCGCAGCAGTTCTTC.

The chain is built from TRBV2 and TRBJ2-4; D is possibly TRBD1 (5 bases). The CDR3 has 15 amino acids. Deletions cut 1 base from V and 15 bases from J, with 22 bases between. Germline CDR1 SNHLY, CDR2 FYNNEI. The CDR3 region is CASSEGLQARAVGYF. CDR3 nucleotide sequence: TGTGCCAGCAGTGAAGGTTTACAGGCCCGAGCCGTTGGGTACTTC.

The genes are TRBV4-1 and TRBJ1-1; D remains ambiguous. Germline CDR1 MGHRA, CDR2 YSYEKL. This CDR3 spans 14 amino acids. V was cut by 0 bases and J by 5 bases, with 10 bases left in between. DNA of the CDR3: TGCGCCAGCAGCCAAGATCCGGCGGGAACTGAAGCTTTCTTT. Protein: CASSQDPAGTEAFF.

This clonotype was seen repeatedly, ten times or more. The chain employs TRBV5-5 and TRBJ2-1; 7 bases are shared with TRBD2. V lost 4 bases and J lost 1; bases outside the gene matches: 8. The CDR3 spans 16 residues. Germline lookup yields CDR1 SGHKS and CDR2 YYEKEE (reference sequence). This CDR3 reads CASSPRLAGSYNEQFF. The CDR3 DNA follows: TGTGCCAGCAGCCCAAGACTAGCTGGATCCTACAATGAGCAGTTCTTC. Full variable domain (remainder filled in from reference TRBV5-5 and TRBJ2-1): DAGVTQSPTHLIKTRGQQVTLRCSPISGHKSVSWYQQVLGQGPQFIFQYYEKEERGRGNFPDRFSARQFPNYSSELNVNALLLGDSALYLCASSPRLAGSYNEQFFGPGTRLTVL.

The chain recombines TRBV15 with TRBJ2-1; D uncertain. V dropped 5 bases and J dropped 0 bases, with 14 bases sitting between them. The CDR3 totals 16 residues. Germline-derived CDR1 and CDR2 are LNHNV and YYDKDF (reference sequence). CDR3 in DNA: TGTGCCACCAGCGTCTTATATCTCTTCTCCTACAATGAGCAGTTCTTC. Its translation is CATSVLYLFSYNEQFF.

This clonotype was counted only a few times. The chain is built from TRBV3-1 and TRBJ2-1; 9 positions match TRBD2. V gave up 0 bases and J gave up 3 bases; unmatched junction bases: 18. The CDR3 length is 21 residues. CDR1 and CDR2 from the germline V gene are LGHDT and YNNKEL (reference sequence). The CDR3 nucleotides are TGTGCCAGCAGCCAAGATCGCAGTGCACTAGCGGGTACCTGGTTCTACAATGAGCAGTTCTTC. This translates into CASSQDRSALAGTWFYNEQFF.

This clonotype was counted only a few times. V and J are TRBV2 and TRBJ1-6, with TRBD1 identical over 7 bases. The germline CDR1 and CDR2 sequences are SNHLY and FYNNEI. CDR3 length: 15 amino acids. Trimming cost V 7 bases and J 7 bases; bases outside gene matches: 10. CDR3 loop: CASKSGTATNSPLHF. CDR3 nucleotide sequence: TGTGCCAGCAAAAGCGGGACAGCAACCAATTCACCCCTCCACTTT.

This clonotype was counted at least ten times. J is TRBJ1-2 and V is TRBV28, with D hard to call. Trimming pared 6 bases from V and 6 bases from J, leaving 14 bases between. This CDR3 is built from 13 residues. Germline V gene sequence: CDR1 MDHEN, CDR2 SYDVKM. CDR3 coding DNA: TGTGCCAGCAGCCCCTGGGGTGTGGATGGCTACACCTTC. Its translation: CASSPWGVDGYTF.